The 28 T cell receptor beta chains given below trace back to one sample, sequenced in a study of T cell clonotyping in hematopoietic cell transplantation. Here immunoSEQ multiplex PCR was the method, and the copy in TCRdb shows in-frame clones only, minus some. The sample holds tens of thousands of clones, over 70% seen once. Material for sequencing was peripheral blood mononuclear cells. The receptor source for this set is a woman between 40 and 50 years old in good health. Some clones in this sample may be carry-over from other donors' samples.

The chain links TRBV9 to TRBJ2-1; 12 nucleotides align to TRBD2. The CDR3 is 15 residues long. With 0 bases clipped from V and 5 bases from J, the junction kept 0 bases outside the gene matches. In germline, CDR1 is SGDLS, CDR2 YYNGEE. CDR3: CASSVASGRDNEQFF. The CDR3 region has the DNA TGTGCCAGCAGCGTAGCTAGCGGGAGGGACAATGAGCAGTTCTTC. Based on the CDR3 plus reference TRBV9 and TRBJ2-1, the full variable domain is DSGVTQTPKHLITATGQRVTLRCSPRSGDLSVYWYQQSLDQGLQFLIQYYNGEERAKGNILERFSAQQFPDLHSELNLSSLELGDSALYFCASSVASGRDNEQFFGPGTRLTVL.

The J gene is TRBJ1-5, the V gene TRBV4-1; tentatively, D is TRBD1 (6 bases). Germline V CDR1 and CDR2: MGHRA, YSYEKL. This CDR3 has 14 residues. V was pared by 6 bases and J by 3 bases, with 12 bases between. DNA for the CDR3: TGCGCCAGCAGACGTGGACAGTACAATCAGCCCCAGCATTTT. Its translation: CASRRGQYNQPQHF.

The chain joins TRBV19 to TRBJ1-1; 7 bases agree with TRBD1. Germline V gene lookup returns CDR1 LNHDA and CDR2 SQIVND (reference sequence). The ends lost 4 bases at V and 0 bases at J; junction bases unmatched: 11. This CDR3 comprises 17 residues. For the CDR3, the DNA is TGTGCCAGTAGTACGTCTTTCAGGGGGGCTATGAACACTGAAGCTTTCTTT. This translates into CASSTSFRGAMNTEAFF.

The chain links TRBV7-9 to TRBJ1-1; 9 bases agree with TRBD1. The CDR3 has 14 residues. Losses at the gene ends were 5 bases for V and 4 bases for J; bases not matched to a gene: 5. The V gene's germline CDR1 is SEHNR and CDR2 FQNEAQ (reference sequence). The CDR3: CASSGQGRSTEAFF. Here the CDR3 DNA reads TGTGCCAGCAGCGGACAGGGGAGGAGCACTGAAGCTTTCTTT.

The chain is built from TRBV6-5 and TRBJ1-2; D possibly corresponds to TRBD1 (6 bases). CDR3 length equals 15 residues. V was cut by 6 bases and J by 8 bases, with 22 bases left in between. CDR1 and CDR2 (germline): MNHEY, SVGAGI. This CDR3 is CASSSAGASGGGYTF. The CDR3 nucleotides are TGTGCCAGCAGCTCAGCGGGGGCGAGCGGGGGAGGCTACACCTTC.

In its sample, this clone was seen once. The CDR3 is CASSLRVAGVGEQYF. Written as DNA, the CDR3 is TGTGCCAGCAGCTTGCGGGTAGCGGGAGTGGGGGAGCAGTACTTC. The V call is TRBV7-2, the J call TRBJ2-7; TRBD2 matches 9 bases. V lost 3 bases, J lost 7 bases, and 10 bases stayed unmatched. Per the germline V gene, CDR1 is SGHTA and CDR2 is FQGNSA. The CDR3 runs 15 residues.

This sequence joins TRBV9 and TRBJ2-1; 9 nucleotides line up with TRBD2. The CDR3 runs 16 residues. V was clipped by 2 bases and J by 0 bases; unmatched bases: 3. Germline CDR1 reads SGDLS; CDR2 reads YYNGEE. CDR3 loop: CASSVSGGSSYNEQFF. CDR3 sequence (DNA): TGTGCCAGCAGCGTTAGCGGGGGCAGCTCCTACAATGAGCAGTTCTTC.

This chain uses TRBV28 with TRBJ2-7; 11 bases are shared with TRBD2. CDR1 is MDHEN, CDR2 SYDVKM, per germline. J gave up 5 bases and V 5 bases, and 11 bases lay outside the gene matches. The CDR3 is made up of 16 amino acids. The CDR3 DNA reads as TGTGCCAGCAGTACTACTAGCGGGAGTCCCCGGGACGAGCAGTACTTC. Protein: CASSTTSGSPRDEQYF.

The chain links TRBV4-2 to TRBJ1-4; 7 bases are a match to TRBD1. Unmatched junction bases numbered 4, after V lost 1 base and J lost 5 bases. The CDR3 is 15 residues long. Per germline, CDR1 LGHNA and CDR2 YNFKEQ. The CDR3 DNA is TGTGCCAGCAGCCAAGGACAGGGAAACAATGAAAAACTGTTTTTT. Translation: CASSQGQGNNEKLFF.

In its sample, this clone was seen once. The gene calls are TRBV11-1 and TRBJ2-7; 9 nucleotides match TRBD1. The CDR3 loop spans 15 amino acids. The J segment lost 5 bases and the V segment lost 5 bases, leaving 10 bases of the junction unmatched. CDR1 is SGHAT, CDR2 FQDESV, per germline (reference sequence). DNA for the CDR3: TGTGCCAGCAGCCCTGAAGTCGGGACAGGGAACGAGCAGTACTTC. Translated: CASSPEVGTGNEQYF.

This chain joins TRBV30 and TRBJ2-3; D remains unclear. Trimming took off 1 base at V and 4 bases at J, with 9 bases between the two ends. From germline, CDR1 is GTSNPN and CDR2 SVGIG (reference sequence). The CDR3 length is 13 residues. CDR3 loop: CAWSAKFPDTQYF. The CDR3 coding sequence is TGTGCCTGGAGTGCCAAGTTCCCAGATACGCAGTATTTT.

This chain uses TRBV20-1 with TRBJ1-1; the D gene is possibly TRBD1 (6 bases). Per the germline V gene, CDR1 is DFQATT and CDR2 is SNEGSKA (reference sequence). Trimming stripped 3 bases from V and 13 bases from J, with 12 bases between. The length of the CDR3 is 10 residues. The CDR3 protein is CSASRTEGFF. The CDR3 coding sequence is TGCAGTGCTAGCAGGACAGAGGGTTTCTTT.

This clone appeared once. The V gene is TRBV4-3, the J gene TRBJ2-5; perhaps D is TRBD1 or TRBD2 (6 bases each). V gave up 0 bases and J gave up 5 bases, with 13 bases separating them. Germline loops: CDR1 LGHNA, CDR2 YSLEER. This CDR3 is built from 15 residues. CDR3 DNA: TGCGCCAGCAGCCAAGATCTGGCCGGGGGCGAGACCCAGTACTTC. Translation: CASSQDLAGGETQYF.

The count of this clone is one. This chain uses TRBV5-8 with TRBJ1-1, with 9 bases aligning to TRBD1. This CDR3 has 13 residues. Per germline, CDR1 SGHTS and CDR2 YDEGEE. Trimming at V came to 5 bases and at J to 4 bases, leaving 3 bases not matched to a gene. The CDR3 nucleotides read TGTGCCAGCAGTGGGACAGGGAGCACTGAAGCTTTCTTT. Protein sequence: CASSGTGSTEAFF.

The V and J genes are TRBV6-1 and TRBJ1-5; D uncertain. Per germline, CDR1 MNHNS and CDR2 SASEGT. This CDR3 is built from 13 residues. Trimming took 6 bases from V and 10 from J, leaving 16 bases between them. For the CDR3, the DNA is TGTGCCAGCAGCGTCGGACGGGAGGGACCCCAGCATTTT. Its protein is CASSVGREGPQHF.

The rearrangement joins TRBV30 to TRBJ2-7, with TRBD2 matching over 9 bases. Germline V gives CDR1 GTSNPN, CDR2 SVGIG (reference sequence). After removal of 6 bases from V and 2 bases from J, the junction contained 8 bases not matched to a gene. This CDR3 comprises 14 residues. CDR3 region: CACRRLADPYEQYF. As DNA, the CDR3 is TGTGCCTGTAGAAGACTAGCGGACCCCTACGAGCAGTACTTC.

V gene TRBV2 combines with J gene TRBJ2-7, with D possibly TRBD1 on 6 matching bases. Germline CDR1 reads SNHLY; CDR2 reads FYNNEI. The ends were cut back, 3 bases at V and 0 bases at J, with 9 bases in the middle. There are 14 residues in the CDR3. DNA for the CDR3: TGTGCCAGCAGTGAGCAGGGGTTCTCCTACGAGCAGTACTTC. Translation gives CASSEQGFSYEQYF.

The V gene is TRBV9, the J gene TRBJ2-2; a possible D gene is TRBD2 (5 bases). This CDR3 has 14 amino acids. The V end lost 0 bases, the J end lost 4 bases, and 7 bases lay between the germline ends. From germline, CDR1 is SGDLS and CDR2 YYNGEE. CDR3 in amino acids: CASSVVGGTGELFF. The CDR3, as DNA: TGTGCCAGCAGCGTAGTAGGAGGCACCGGGGAGCTGTTTTTT.

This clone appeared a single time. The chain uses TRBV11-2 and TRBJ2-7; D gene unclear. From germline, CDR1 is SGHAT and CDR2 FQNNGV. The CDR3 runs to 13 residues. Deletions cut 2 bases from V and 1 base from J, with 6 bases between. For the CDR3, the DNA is TGTGCCAGCAGCTTACTCCGGTCCTACGAGCAGTACTTC. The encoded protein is CASSLLRSYEQYF.

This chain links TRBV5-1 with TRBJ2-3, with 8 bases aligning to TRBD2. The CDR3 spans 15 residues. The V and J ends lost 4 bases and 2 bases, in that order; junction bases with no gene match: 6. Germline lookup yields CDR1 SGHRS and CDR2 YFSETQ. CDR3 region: CASSELAEATDTQYF. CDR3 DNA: TGCGCCAGCAGCGAACTAGCGGAGGCCACAGATACGCAGTATTTT.

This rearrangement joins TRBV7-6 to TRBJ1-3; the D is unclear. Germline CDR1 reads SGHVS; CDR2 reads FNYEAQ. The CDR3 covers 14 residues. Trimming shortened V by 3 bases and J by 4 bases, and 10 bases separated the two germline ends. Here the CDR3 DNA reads TGTGCCAGCAGCTTGTCGCGAAGGGGAAACACCATATATTTT. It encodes CASSLSRRGNTIYF.

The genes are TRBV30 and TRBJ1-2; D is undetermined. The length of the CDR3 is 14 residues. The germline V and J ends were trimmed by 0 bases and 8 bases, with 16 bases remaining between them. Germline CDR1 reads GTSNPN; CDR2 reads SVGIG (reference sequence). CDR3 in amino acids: CAWSVGRGLGGYTF. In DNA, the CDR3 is TGTGCCTGGAGTGTAGGTCGGGGATTAGGGGGCTACACCTTC.

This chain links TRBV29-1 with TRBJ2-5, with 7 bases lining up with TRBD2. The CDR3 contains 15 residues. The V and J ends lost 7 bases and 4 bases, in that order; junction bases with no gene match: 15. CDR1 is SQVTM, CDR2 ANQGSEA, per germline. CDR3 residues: CSGFRGLTYSETQYF. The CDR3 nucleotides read TGCAGCGGTTTTCGGGGACTAACATATTCAGAGACCCAGTACTTC.

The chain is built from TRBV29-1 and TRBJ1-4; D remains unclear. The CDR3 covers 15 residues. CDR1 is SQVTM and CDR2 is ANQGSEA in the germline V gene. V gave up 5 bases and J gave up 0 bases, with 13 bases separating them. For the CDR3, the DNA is TGCAGCGTTTCTTCAAACTTTGCAACTAATGAAAAACTGTTTTTT. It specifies CSVSSNFATNEKLFF.

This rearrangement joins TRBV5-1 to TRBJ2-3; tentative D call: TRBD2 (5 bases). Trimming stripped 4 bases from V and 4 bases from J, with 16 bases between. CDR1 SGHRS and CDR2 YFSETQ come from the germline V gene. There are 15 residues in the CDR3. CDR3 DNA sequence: TGCGCCAGCAGCACACCGGGATCCCCCCCAGATACGCAGTATTTT. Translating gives CASSTPGSPPDTQYF.

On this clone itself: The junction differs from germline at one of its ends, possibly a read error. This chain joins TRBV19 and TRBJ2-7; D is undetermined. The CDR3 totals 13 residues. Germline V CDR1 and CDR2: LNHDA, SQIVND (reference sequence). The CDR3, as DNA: TGTGCCAGTGGAAGTGGTGACTCCCACGAGCAGTACTTC. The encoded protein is CASGSGDSHEQYF.

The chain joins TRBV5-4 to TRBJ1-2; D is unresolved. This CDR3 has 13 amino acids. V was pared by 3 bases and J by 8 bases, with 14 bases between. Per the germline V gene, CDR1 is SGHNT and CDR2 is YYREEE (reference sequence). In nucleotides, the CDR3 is TGTGCCAGCAGCTCCAATCCGACTCCGGGCTACACCTTC. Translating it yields CASSSNPTPGYTF.

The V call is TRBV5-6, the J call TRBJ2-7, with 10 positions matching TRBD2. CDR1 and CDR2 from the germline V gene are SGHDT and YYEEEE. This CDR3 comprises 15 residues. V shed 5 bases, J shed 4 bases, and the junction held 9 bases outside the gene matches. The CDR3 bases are TGTGCCAGCAGAAACCTAGCGGGAGAACTGTACGAGCAGTACTTC. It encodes CASRNLAGELYEQYF.